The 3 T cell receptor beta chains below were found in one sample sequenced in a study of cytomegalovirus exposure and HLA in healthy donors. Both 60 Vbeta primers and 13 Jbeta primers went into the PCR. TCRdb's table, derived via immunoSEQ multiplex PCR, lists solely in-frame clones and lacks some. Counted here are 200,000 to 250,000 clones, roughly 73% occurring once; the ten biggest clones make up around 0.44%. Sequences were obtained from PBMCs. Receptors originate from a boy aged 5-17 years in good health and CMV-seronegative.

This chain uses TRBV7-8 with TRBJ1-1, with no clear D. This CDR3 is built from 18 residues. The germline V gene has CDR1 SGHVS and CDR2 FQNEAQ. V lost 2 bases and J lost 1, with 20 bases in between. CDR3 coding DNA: TGTGCCAGCAGCTTACCCACGAAGAGAGCCACGGGGAACACTGAAGCTTTCTTT. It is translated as CASSLPTKRATGNTEAFF.

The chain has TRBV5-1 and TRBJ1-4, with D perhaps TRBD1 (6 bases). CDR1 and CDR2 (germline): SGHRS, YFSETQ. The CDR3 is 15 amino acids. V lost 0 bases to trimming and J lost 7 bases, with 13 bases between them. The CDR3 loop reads CASSLEVGHLEKLFF. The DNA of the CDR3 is TGCGCCAGCAGCTTGGAAGTGGGACACCTTGAAAAACTGTTTTTT.

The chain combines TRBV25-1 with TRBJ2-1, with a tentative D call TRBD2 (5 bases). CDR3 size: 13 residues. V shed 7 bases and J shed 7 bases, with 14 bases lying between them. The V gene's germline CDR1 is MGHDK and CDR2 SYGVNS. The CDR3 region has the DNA TGTGCCAGCAATAATCCCGGCGGGAATGAGCAGTTCTTC. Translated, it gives CASNNPGGNEQFF.